The 30 T cell receptor beta chains presented below share a single source sample, sequenced in a study of shared clonotypes between healthy human individuals. Produced via immunoSEQ multiplex PCR; TCRdb's table is partial and in-frame only. This sample carries over 400,000 clones, around 95% of them seen once, and the ten largest clones take around 0.067%. The sequenced sample consisted of naive CD4+ T cells sorted from blood. The subset here: CD45RA+ positively selected. These TCRs come from a woman in her 30s in good health.

The chain joins TRBV4-1 to TRBJ1-2, with TRBD1 identical over 9 bases. Germline V CDR1 and CDR2: MGHRA, YSYEKL. The trim removed 0 bases at V and 4 bases at J, leaving 3 bases unmatched. CDR3 length equals 15 residues. In nucleotides, the CDR3 is TGCGCCAGCAGCCAAGATACAGGGGGCACCTATGGCTACACCTTC. The encoded protein is CASSQDTGGTYGYTF.

The V gene is TRBV28, the J gene TRBJ2-3; D may be TRBD1 or TRBD2 (6 bases each). CDR1 MDHEN and CDR2 SYDVKM come from the germline V gene. Trimming shortened V by 3 bases and J by 6 bases, and 19 bases separated the two germline ends. The CDR3 has 16 amino acids. Here the CDR3 DNA reads TGTGCCAGCAGTTTCCTCCGGGGGCGGGACACGGATACGCAGTATTTT. Protein: CASSFLRGRDTDTQYF.

This chain connects TRBV11-2 to TRBJ2-1, with 11 nucleotides matching TRBD2. J was trimmed by 0 bases and V by 3 bases; bases with no gene match: 7. Germline-derived CDR1 and CDR2 are SGHAT and FQNNGV. This CDR3 spans 18 amino acids. The CDR3 here is CASSFTSGSGSSYNEQFF. Written as DNA, the CDR3 is TGTGCCAGCAGCTTTACTAGCGGGAGCGGGAGCTCCTACAATGAGCAGTTCTTC.

The V gene is TRBV27, the J gene TRBJ2-1; D remains unclear. CDR1 is MNHEY and CDR2 is SMNVEV in the germline V gene (reference sequence). The CDR3 spans 12 residues. V was pared by 4 bases and J by 6 bases, with 7 bases between. The CDR3 loop is CASSSQSNEQFF. CDR3 DNA: TGTGCCAGCAGTTCACAGAGCAATGAGCAGTTCTTC.

The V and J genes are TRBV7-3 and TRBJ2-3, with 11 bases identical to TRBD2. This CDR3 region has 15 residues. Germline CDR1 and CDR2: SGHTA and FQGTGA. After removal of 1 base from V and 4 bases from J, the junction contained 1 base not matched to a gene. The CDR3 DNA follows: TGTGCCAGCAGCTTAAGACTAGCGGGATCAGATACGCAGTATTTT. Its protein product is CASSLRLAGSDTQYF.

The chain has TRBV7-8 and TRBJ1-2; 8 bases map to TRBD1. Germline trimming cut 5 bases from V and 8 bases from J; bases unmatched to any gene: 10. This CDR3 has 14 residues. Germline V gives CDR1 SGHVS, CDR2 FQNEAQ. DNA of the CDR3: TGTGCCAGCAGCCTAACGCAGGGGGCGTTAGGCTACACCTTC. Its protein product is CASSLTQGALGYTF.

The chain uses TRBV5-5 and TRBJ2-7; TRBD2 is a possible D gene (5 bases). V shed 0 bases and J shed 0 bases, with 13 bases lying between them. The CDR3 runs to 16 residues. Germline V CDR1 and CDR2: SGHKS, YYEKEE (reference sequence). This CDR3 is CASSLGPDLVSYEQYF. The DNA for the CDR3 is TGTGCCAGCAGCTTGGGGCCGGACTTAGTCTCCTACGAGCAGTACTTC.

The chain uses TRBV11-2 and TRBJ1-1, with no clear D. The germline V gene encodes CDR1 SGHAT and CDR2 FQNNGV. V gave up 2 bases and J gave up 0 bases, with 4 bases separating them. This CDR3 spans 13 amino acids. The chain's CDR3 is CASSLRMNTEAFF. For the CDR3, the DNA is TGTGCCAGCAGCTTAAGGATGAACACTGAAGCTTTCTTT.

The CDR3 nucleotides read TGTGCCAGTATGGGGACTAGCGGGCCTTACAATGAGCAGTTCTTC. Its translation: CASMGTSGPYNEQFF. V and J are TRBV19 and TRBJ2-1, with TRBD2 matching 12 bases. This CDR3 is built from 15 residues. CDR1 is LNHDA, CDR2 SQIVND, per germline (reference sequence). V gave up 7 bases and J gave up 4 bases; unmatched junction bases: 5.

The chain has TRBV10-3 and TRBJ2-5; D could derive from TRBD1 or TRBD2 (5 bases each). Per germline, CDR1 ENHRY and CDR2 SYGVKD. Between the trimmed V and J ends, which lost 3 bases and 4 bases, there was a span of 24 bases. The CDR3 length is 18 residues. For the CDR3, the DNA is TGTGCCATCAGTGACGCGTTTTCGGGGACGAAAAGAAGAGAGACCCAGTACTTC. The encoded protein is CAISDAFSGTKRRETQYF.

The chain recombines TRBV5-1 with TRBJ2-7; maybe TRBD1 (6 bases). Looked up from germline, CDR1 is SGHRS and CDR2 is YFSETQ. The CDR3 sequence is 13 residues long. V shed 4 bases and J shed 7 bases, with 15 bases lying between them. The CDR3 reads CASSQAGAGEQYF. DNA of the CDR3: TGCGCCAGCAGCCAGGCAGGGGCTGGTGAGCAGTACTTC. The whole variable domain, filled in from reference TRBV5-1 and TRBJ2-7, reads KAGVTQTPRYLIKTRGQQVTLSCSPISGHRSVSWYQQTPGQGLQFLFEYFSETQRNKGNFPGRFSGRQFSNSRSEMNVSTLELGDSALYLCASSQAGAGEQYFGPGTRLTVT.

CDR3 nucleotide sequence: TGTGCCAGCAGCTTTGGGCAGGGGAGAGAGACCCAGTACTTC. Amino acids: CASSFGQGRETQYF. V and J are TRBV5-4 and TRBJ2-5, with D possibly matching TRBD1 (6 bases). The germline CDR1 and CDR2 sequences are SGHNT and YYREEE (reference sequence). The CDR3 extends over 14 amino acids. V was trimmed by 2 bases and J by 4 bases, leaving 12 bases between them.

The chain links TRBV19 to TRBJ2-2, with TRBD2 matching 10 bases. The CDR3 is made up of 17 amino acids. With 0 bases clipped from V and 5 bases from J, the junction kept 6 bases outside the gene matches. Germline loops: CDR1 LNHDA, CDR2 SQIVND (reference sequence). The CDR3 sequence is CASSIEGTSAGTGELFF. DNA for the CDR3: TGTGCCAGTAGTATAGAAGGGACTAGCGCTGGGACCGGGGAGCTGTTTTTT. The variable domain in full, completed from reference TRBV19 and TRBJ2-2, reads DGGITQSPKYLFRKEGQNVTLSCEQNLNHDAMYWYRQDPGQGLRLIYYSQIVNDFQKGDIAEGYSVSREKKESFPLTVTSAQKNPTAFYLCASSIEGTSAGTGELFFGEGSRLTVL.

This chain links TRBV28 with TRBJ2-7; 12 bases map to TRBD2. The V and J ends lost 2 bases and 12 bases, in that order; junction bases with no gene match: 11. The CDR3 is 15 residues long. CDR1 MDHEN and CDR2 SYDVKM come from the germline V gene. The CDR3 DNA sequence: TGTGCCAGCAGTTTAGGCCGGACTAGCGGGGAATCACGGTACTTC. Translated: CASSLGRTSGESRYF.

The CDR3 DNA reads as TGTGCCAGCAGTTACTCGGGCCAGAACAATCAGCCCCAGCATTTT. Protein: CASSYSGQNNQPQHF. The chain joins TRBV6-6 to TRBJ1-5, with D unclear. Germline CDR1 and CDR2: MNHNY and SVGAGI (reference sequence). CDR3 length equals 15 residues. The V and J ends lost 0 bases and 3 bases respectively, with 9 bases between them.

This clone was detected only once. The chain links TRBV27 to TRBJ2-7; D not certain. There are 13 residues in the CDR3. V gave up 5 bases and J gave up 4 bases, with 12 bases separating them. Germline CDR1 reads MNHEY; CDR2 reads SMNVEV (reference sequence). CDR3 residues: CASSPSSHYEQYF. The CDR3 bases are TGTGCCAGCAGTCCGTCCTCCCATTACGAGCAGTACTTC.

The CDR3: CASSRRGVTNEKLFF. In DNA form, the CDR3 reads TGTGCCAGCTCAAGGAGGGGAGTCACTAATGAAAAACTGTTTTTT. The rearrangement joins TRBV18 to TRBJ1-4; maybe TRBD1 (5 bases). The V gene's germline CDR1 is KGHSH and CDR2 LQKENI. V lost 5 bases and J 2 bases, leaving 12 bases between the germline ends. This CDR3 spans 15 amino acids.

J is TRBJ2-1 and V is TRBV5-4; no reliable D call. Germline CDR1 reads SGHNT; CDR2 reads YYREEE (reference sequence). V lost 0 bases and J 0 bases, leaving 10 bases between the germline ends. This CDR3 region has 16 residues. CDR3 bases: TGTGCCAGCAGCTTGGCCAGGCAAAGCTCCTACAATGAGCAGTTCTTC. Translating gives CASSLARQSSYNEQFF.

The rearrangement links TRBV18 to TRBJ2-2; 11 bases line up with TRBD1. Germline CDR1 reads KGHSH; CDR2 reads LQKENI. This CDR3 comprises 17 residues. The junction had 6 bases not matched to a gene; V was cut back by 3 bases and J by 3 bases. CDR3 sequence reads: CASSPGTGGLDTGELFF. The DNA for the CDR3 is TGTGCCAGCTCACCGGGGACAGGGGGTTTGGACACCGGGGAGCTGTTTTTT.

This rearrangement joins TRBV19 to TRBJ2-5; D is perhaps TRBD1 or TRBD2 (5 bases each). Germline values: CDR1 LNHDA, CDR2 SQIVND (reference sequence). The CDR3 is 14 residues long. Trimming left V 9 bases short and J 3 bases short, with 17 bases between. The CDR3 region has the DNA TGTGCCAGCAGGGACGGCGGCTTGAAAGAGACCCAGTACTTC. Protein product: CASRDGGLKETQYF.

The rearrangement joins TRBV5-1 to TRBJ2-5, with D tentatively TRBD2 (6 bases). The CDR3 has 12 amino acids. Trimming left V 4 bases short and J 7 bases short, with 11 bases between. Per the germline V gene, CDR1 is SGHRS and CDR2 is YFSETQ. CDR3 residues: CASSVAEGTQYF. DNA of the CDR3: TGCGCCAGCAGCGTAGCGGAGGGGACCCAGTACTTC.

The chain links TRBV7-9 to TRBJ1-4, with 8 nucleotides matching TRBD1. V lost 7 bases and J lost 5; bases outside the gene matches: 6. The CDR3 runs 14 residues. Germline V gene sequence: CDR1 SEHNR, CDR2 FQNEAQ (reference sequence). In DNA, the CDR3 is TGTGCCAGCACCAAGGGGACAGGAAATGAAAAACTGTTTTTT. Translating gives CASTKGTGNEKLFF.

In this sample, this clone turned up once. This chain joins TRBV5-8 and TRBJ2-2, with D perhaps matching TRBD1 (6 bases). From germline, CDR1 is SGHTS and CDR2 YDEGEE. V was shortened by 0 bases and J by 0 bases, with 9 bases between the two germline ends. CDR3 length equals 16 residues. Here the CDR3 DNA reads TGTGCCAGCAGCTTGGGGGACATGGCGAACACCGGGGAGCTGTTTTTT. Translated: CASSLGDMANTGELFF.

This chain joins TRBV20-1 and TRBJ2-3; D is uncertain. V was cut by 7 bases and J by 4 bases, with 6 bases left in between. Germline V lookup: CDR1 DFQATT, CDR2 SNEGSKA (reference sequence). The CDR3 sequence is 10 residues long. The DNA of the CDR3 is TGCAGTGTGTACGCAGATACGCAGTATTTT. Its translation: CSVYADTQYF.

This clone was detected only once. J is TRBJ1-2 and V is TRBV7-9; a possible D gene is TRBD1 (6 bases). The length of the CDR3 is 13 residues. V gave up 1 base and J gave up 7 bases, with 10 bases separating them. CDR1 is SEHNR and CDR2 is FQNEAQ in the germline V gene (reference sequence). The CDR3 here is CASSLDRDTGYTF. The CDR3 nucleotides read TGTGCCAGCAGCTTAGACCGGGACACTGGCTACACCTTC.

The chain employs TRBV28 and TRBJ1-2, with 8 bases lining up with TRBD1. CDR1 and CDR2 from the germline V gene are MDHEN and SYDVKM. V was clipped by 4 bases and J by 7 bases; unmatched bases: 11. The length of the CDR3 is 15 residues. Here the CDR3 DNA reads TGTGCCAGCAGTTCGCAACCGACAGGGGTTAGTGGCTACACCTTC. Its translation: CASSSQPTGVSGYTF.

The chain carries TRBV28 and TRBJ1-4; 7 nucleotides line up with TRBD1. In germline, CDR1 is MDHEN, CDR2 SYDVKM. V dropped 6 bases and J dropped 3; count of bases not matched to a gene: 4. The CDR3 consists of 14 residues. The CDR3 loop is CASREGAANEKLFF. The CDR3 bases are TGTGCCAGCAGGGAGGGGGCAGCTAATGAAAAACTGTTTTTT.

V gene TRBV4-2 combines with J gene TRBJ1-2, with D unresolved. Deletions cut 5 bases from V and 6 bases from J, with 13 bases between. CDR3 length: 13 residues. Germline CDR1 is LGHNA and CDR2 is YNFKEQ. The CDR3 coding sequence is TGTGCCAGCAGCTTGGTGCAGCGAGATGGCTACACCTTC. As protein: CASSLVQRDGYTF.

This rearrangement joins TRBV18 to TRBJ1-1, with 8 bases aligning to TRBD1. With 3 bases clipped from V and 3 bases from J, the junction kept 9 bases outside the gene matches. The length of the CDR3 is 16 residues. In germline, CDR1 is KGHSH, CDR2 LQKENI. In DNA form, the CDR3 reads TGTGCCAGCTCACCTCGACTGGAGACAGGGGACACTGAAGCTTTCTTT. Amino acids: CASSPRLETGDTEAFF.

This clone showed up just once. The rearrangement uses TRBV7-3 and TRBJ2-2; no clear D. The CDR3 covers 15 residues. Trimming took off 1 base at V and 2 bases at J, with 8 bases between the two ends. Germline V lookup: CDR1 SGHTA, CDR2 FQGTGA. This CDR3 is CASSLMRGNTGELFF. CDR3 nucleotides: TGTGCCAGCAGCTTAATGCGCGGTAACACCGGGGAGCTGTTTTTT.